The clone carrying this TCR beta chain has more than one count but fewer than ten. What it recognizes is unknown. The sample comes from a study of blood T cells in healthy people across ages. General observations from the study: Using unsorted PBMCs precluded a conclusive naive versus antigen-experienced comparison.

Isolation recovered at least 6.5 million PBMCs from every sample. Trimming took 0 bases from V and 0 from J, leaving 8 bases between them. The CDR3 totals 15 residues. Germline V gives CDR1 MNHNY, CDR2 SVGAGI (reference sequence). A sample-barcoded 5' primer and a J-beta primer mix were used in a second PCR of about 6 to 11 cycles. TCRdb ran MiXCR on the 5' RACE reads and lists one entry per CDR3 protein. Of around 1,000,000 distinct CDR3 sequences in the sample, approximately 25% are singletons; the top ten hold approximately 0.71%. This sample was shared with a second study, whose subject was T cells of mothers and their children. Per that study: A few healthy Caucasian mothers gave samples, and so did their six children.

The chain combines TRBV6-6 with TRBJ1-2; D not resolved. Sequenced material: blood. The source of this sequence is a girl aged 2 to 10 in good health. CDR3 protein: CASSYSNAANYGYTF. The DNA of the CDR3 is TGTGCCAGCAGTTACTCGAACGCCGCTAACTATGGCTACACCTTC.